Listed here are 29 T cell receptor beta chains from one sample, sequenced in a study of blood T cells in healthy people across ages. Through a sample-barcoded 5' primer and a J-beta primer mix, a second PCR was run for roughly 6 to 11 cycles. TCRdb called the 5' RACE reads again in MiXCR, with one record for every CDR3 protein. The table shows 750,000 to 1,000,000 distinct CDR3 sequences, with about 28% occurring only once. The same sample was also studied in work on T cells of mothers and their children.

Sequenced sample: blood. The receptors come from a woman in her 40s in good health.

This clonotype showed up many times. V gene TRBV7-2 combines with J gene TRBJ1-1, with D unresolved. The CDR3 is 14 residues long. Trimming cost V 3 bases and J 10 bases, with 18 bases left between them. Per the germline V gene, CDR1 is SGHTA and CDR2 is FQGNSA. CDR3 in amino acids: CASSFYTPDVGAFF. The CDR3 DNA is TGTGCCAGCAGCTTTTATACCCCCGATGTCGGAGCTTTCTTT.

This clonotype was seen ten or more times. This chain uses TRBV12-3 or TRBV12-4 with TRBJ2-7, with 10 bases fitting TRBD1. The V gene end was trimmed by 6 bases and the J gene end by 5 bases; junction bases not matched to a gene: 4. This CDR3 has 13 residues. DNA of the CDR3: TGTGCCAGCAGGACGACAGGGGGCAACGAGCAGTACTTC. Encoded protein: CASRTTGGNEQYF.

This clonotype was seen only a few times. The chain combines TRBV20-1 with TRBJ1-2, with no clear D. V was clipped by 1 base and J by 4 bases, with 4 bases between them. Germline V CDR1 and CDR2: DFQATT, SNEGSKA (reference sequence). This CDR3 is built from 11 residues. The CDR3 loop is CSARVIYGYTF. CDR3 DNA sequence: TGCAGTGCTAGAGTTATCTATGGCTACACCTTC.

This clonotype showed up just a few times. This chain uses TRBV29-1 with TRBJ1-1, with D unclear. Germline CDR1 is SQVTM and CDR2 is ANQGSEA. V was cut by 7 bases and J by 8 bases, with 11 bases left in between. The CDR3 length is 10 residues. The CDR3 sequence is CSAKDVEAFF. DNA for the CDR3: TGCAGCGCAAAGGACGTCGAAGCTTTCTTT.

This clonotype was found many times. V and J are TRBV11-2 and TRBJ2-7; 8 bases fit TRBD1. The CDR3 extends over 19 amino acids. CDR1 and CDR2 from the germline V gene are SGHAT and FQNNGV. J was trimmed by 0 bases and V by 0 bases; bases with no gene match: 13. CDR3 sequence reads: CASSLDFDRGSGSSYEQYF. CDR3 DNA: TGTGCCAGCAGCTTAGATTTTGACAGGGGCTCGGGAAGCTCCTACGAGCAGTACTTC.

This clonotype was picked up many times. This chain uses TRBV29-1 with TRBJ1-2, with 8 bases matching TRBD1. The length of the CDR3 is 12 residues. Germline CDR1 is SQVTM and CDR2 is ANQGSEA. With V trimmed by 6 bases and J by 8 bases, 8 bases remained unmatched. The CDR3: CSVRDRTRGYTF. In DNA form, the CDR3 reads TGCAGCGTAAGGGACAGGACAAGGGGCTACACCTTC. Complete variable domain (other parts from reference TRBV29-1 and TRBJ1-2): SAVISQKPSRDICQRGTSLTIQCQVDSQVTMMFWYRQQPGQSLTLIATANQGSEATYESGFVIDKFPISRPNLTFSTLTVSNMSPEDSSIYLCSVRDRTRGYTFGSGTRLTVV.

Details on this clonotype: At one end, the junction sequence differs from germline, possibly due to a read error. The V and J genes are TRBV20-1 and TRBJ1-4; D gene ambiguous. Germline CDR1 is DFQATT and CDR2 is SNEGSKA (reference sequence). This CDR3 is 12 amino acids long. The CDR3 DNA sequence: TGCAGGGCTATCGGGGATCGCGAAAAACTGTTTTTT. Amino acid sequence: CRAIGDREKLFF.

The J gene is TRBJ2-7, the V gene TRBV5-1; 10 nucleotides match TRBD1. V was pared by 3 bases and J by 4 bases, with 13 bases of the junction left unmatched. Germline V gene lookup returns CDR1 SGHRS and CDR2 YFSETQ. This CDR3 comprises 17 residues. DNA of the CDR3: TGCGCCAGCAGCTGGAACCCCCGAGGGACAGGGGTTTACGAGCAGTACTTC. Its translation is CASSWNPRGTGVYEQYF. Filled out from reference TRBV5-1 and TRBJ2-7, the complete variable domain reads KAGVTQTPRYLIKTRGQQVTLSCSPISGHRSVSWYQQTPGQGLQFLFEYFSETQRNKGNFPGRFSGRQFSNSRSEMNVSTLELGDSALYLCASSWNPRGTGVYEQYFGPGTRLTVT.

Turning to this clonotype: Germline and junction disagree at one end, which may indicate a read error. V gene TRBV10-3 combines with J gene TRBJ2-3; 10 bases match TRBD2. The V gene's germline CDR1 is ENHRY and CDR2 SYGVKD. The CDR3 is 18 residues long. Written as DNA, the CDR3 is TGTGTCATCAGTGAGTCGCGGCTAGCGGGAGACGCACGCCATACGCAGTATTTT. Translating gives CVISESRLAGDARHTQYF.

This sequence joins TRBV6-2 or TRBV6-3 and TRBJ2-3; unclear D gene. The CDR3 sequence is 16 residues long. V lost 0 bases, J lost 4 bases, and 14 bases lay in between. The germline V gene has CDR1 MNHEY and CDR2 SVGEGT. CDR3: CASSYSAAWDPDTQYF. The CDR3 DNA reads as TGTGCCAGCAGTTACTCTGCGGCCTGGGATCCAGATACGCAGTATTTT.

This clonotype was detected ten times or more. J is TRBJ1-1 and V is TRBV6-5; D is unclear. Trimming removed 4 bases from V and 3 bases from J, with 9 bases in between. The CDR3 consists of 13 residues. From germline, CDR1 is MNHEY and CDR2 SVGAGI. CDR3 DNA sequence: TGTGCCAGCAGTTTTACGAGGGACACTGAAGCTTTCTTT. As protein: CASSFTRDTEAFF.

The rearrangement joins TRBV13 to TRBJ2-5, with D perhaps given as TRBD1 or TRBD2 (6 bases each). Germline V lookup: CDR1 PRHDT, CDR2 FYEKMQ (reference sequence). The CDR3 runs 15 residues. The V end lost 1 base, the J end lost 1 base, and 10 bases lay between the germline ends. The CDR3 region is CASSLEGGSQETQYF. The CDR3 nucleotides read TGTGCCAGCAGCTTAGAGGGGGGATCCCAAGAGACCCAGTACTTC.

A single count supports this clonotype. J is TRBJ2-5 and V is TRBV7-2; 10 nucleotides match TRBD2. Germline V gives CDR1 SGHTA, CDR2 FQGNSA. The CDR3 extends over 15 amino acids. V gave up 6 bases and J gave up 6 bases; unmatched junction bases: 10. CDR3 amino acids: CASSSQAGGLQTQYF. The CDR3, as DNA: TGTGCCAGCAGTTCTCAAGCGGGGGGGTTACAGACCCAGTACTTC.

This clonotype was recorded many times. This rearrangement joins TRBV6-6 to TRBJ1-2; D is uncertain. This CDR3 spans 13 amino acids. V dropped 0 bases and J dropped 8 bases, with 10 bases sitting between them. Germline V gene data show CDR1 as MNHNY and CDR2 as SVGAGI (reference sequence). The CDR3 loop reads CASSYSGQAGYTF. The CDR3 nucleotides read TGTGCCAGCAGTTACTCAGGTCAGGCGGGCTACACCTTC.

The rearrangement uses TRBV6-7 and TRBJ2-2, with TRBD1 matching over 8 bases. TRBV6-7 is recorded as an ORF, its role being uncertain. This CDR3 region has 14 residues. V was clipped by 10 bases and J by 3 bases; unmatched bases: 7. The CDR3 here is CATADREYTGELFF. The CDR3 coding sequence is TGTGCCACCGCGGACAGGGAGTACACCGGGGAGCTGTTTTTT.

This chain joins TRBV7-3 and TRBJ1-1; D remains ambiguous. The CDR3 covers 14 residues. Germline V gene data show CDR1 as SGHTA and CDR2 as FQGTGA. V was shortened by 1 base and J by 2 bases, with 8 bases between the two germline ends. CDR3 loop: CASSLMGANTEAFF. Written as DNA, the CDR3 is TGTGCCAGCAGCTTAATGGGCGCTAACACTGAAGCTTTCTTT.

This clonotype was found a few times. V is TRBV27 and J is TRBJ2-7; D tentatively reads TRBD1 or TRBD2 (6 bases each). Germline CDR1 and CDR2: MNHEY and SMNVEV (reference sequence). This CDR3 has 16 residues. V dropped 5 bases and J dropped 1 base, with 18 bases sitting between them. The CDR3 DNA sequence: TGTGCCAGCAGTCCCGACCCCAGGGGACTTTCCTACGAGCAGTACTTC. Protein product: CASSPDPRGLSYEQYF.

This chain connects TRBV27 to TRBJ1-2; TRBD1 might be the D (5 bases). CDR1 and CDR2 (germline): MNHEY, SMNVEV (reference sequence). Trimming removed 3 bases from V and 5 bases from J, with 16 bases in between. The CDR3 covers 15 residues. The chain's CDR3 is CASSFGYRSLYGYTF. The CDR3, as DNA: TGTGCCAGCAGTTTTGGGTACAGGAGCTTATATGGCTACACCTTC.

The CDR3 spells CASSVGVGSSYNEQYF. In nucleotides, the CDR3 is TGTGCCAGCAGCGTAGGCGTGGGAAGCTCCTACAATGAGCAGTACTTC. The genes are TRBV9 and TRBJ2-7; D remains unclear. Deletions cut 0 bases from V and 7 bases from J, with 20 bases between. This CDR3 has 16 residues. Germline assignment: CDR1 SGDLS and CDR2 YYNGEE.

The rearrangement joins TRBV6-1 to TRBJ1-4, with D unresolved. CDR3 length: 14 amino acids. CDR1 MNHNS and CDR2 SASEGT come from the germline V gene. V lost 5 bases, J lost 0 bases, and 7 bases lay in between. CDR3 sequence: CASSRVSTNEKLFF. The CDR3 nucleotides are TGTGCCAGCAGTAGGGTTTCAACTAATGAAAAACTGTTTTTT.

The table lists this clonotype with a few counts. In nucleotides, the CDR3 is TGTGCCAGCAGCCCTCGAGGGGGGCGCCGAGCTACGTGGAATGAGCAGTTCTTC. Protein: CASSPRGGRRATWNEQFF. The chain links TRBV7-2 to TRBJ2-1; D could derive from TRBD1 or TRBD2 (6 bases each). Germline assignment: CDR1 SGHTA and CDR2 FQGNSA. There are 18 residues in the CDR3. V lost 5 bases and J 7 bases, leaving 27 bases between the germline ends.

This rearrangement joins TRBV20-1 to TRBJ2-5; 12 bases match TRBD2. Trimming removed 2 bases from V and 1 base from J; junction bases left unmatched: 8. Germline CDR1 reads DFQATT; CDR2 reads SNEGSKA (reference sequence). This CDR3 is built from 17 residues. The chain's CDR3 is CSARRGRTSGAQETQYF. CDR3 bases: TGCAGTGCTAGAAGAGGCAGGACTAGCGGGGCCCAAGAGACCCAGTACTTC.

This clonotype was recorded many times. J is TRBJ1-2 and V is TRBV5-1, with D perhaps TRBD1 (5 bases). The CDR3 spans 13 residues. Germline-derived CDR1 and CDR2 are SGHRS and YFSETQ. Trimming cost V 2 bases and J 4 bases, with 9 bases left between them. The CDR3 sequence is CASSFDSGYGYTF. CDR3 nucleotides: TGCGCCAGCAGCTTTGACAGCGGCTATGGCTACACCTTC.

This clonotype was counted between two and nine times. The V call is TRBV7-9, the J call TRBJ1-3; D possibly corresponds to TRBD1 (6 bases). The CDR3 sequence is 15 residues long. From germline, CDR1 is SEHNR and CDR2 FQNEAQ (reference sequence). Trimming shortened V by 5 bases and J by 3 bases, and 14 bases separated the two germline ends. The CDR3 nucleotides are TGTGCCAGCAGCCCGCCCTACAGGGTTGGAAACACCATATATTTT. Its protein product is CASSPPYRVGNTIYF.

This clonotype showed up many times. This chain uses TRBV5-6 with TRBJ2-4; maybe TRBD1 (6 bases). This CDR3 has 14 amino acids. Germline V lookup: CDR1 SGHDT, CDR2 YYEEEE. Trimming pared 3 bases from V and 1 base from J, leaving 8 bases between. The CDR3 DNA is TGTGCCAGCAGCTACGACAGGGCCAAAAACATTCAGTACTTC. Translating it yields CASSYDRAKNIQYF.

As regards this clonotype: A clone one base away is much larger, so this may be a read error. The gene calls are TRBV12-3 or TRBV12-4 and TRBJ1-2; TRBD1 might be the D (6 bases). The CDR3 has 12 amino acids. CDR3 loop: CTSSFAGASYTF. CDR3 bases: TGTACCAGCAGTTTCGCAGGGGCAAGCTACACCTTC.

This clonotype was recorded a few times. The V gene is TRBV5-1, the J gene TRBJ1-2; unclear D gene. Germline-derived CDR1 and CDR2 are SGHRS and YFSETQ. CDR3 length: 14 amino acids. V lost 2 bases to trimming and J lost 2 bases, with 10 bases between them. The DNA for the CDR3 is TGCGCCAGCAGCTTTTCTGACGGAAACTATGGCTACACCTTC. It is translated as CASSFSDGNYGYTF.

This clonotype was counted a single time. A much larger clone sits a single nucleotide away, making a read error possible. This chain joins TRBV14 and TRBJ1-2; TRBD1 is a possible D gene (5 bases). Germline-derived CDR1 and CDR2 are SGHDN and FVKESK. The CDR3 is 15 amino acids. The CDR3 DNA is TGTGCCTGCAGCCAAGATCCCACAGGACTCTATGGCTACACCTTC. It specifies CACSQDPTGLYGYTF.

The chain has TRBV6-1 and TRBJ1-1, with 8 bases identical to TRBD1. The V and J ends lost 11 bases and 1 base, in that order; junction bases with no gene match: 9. This CDR3 comprises 14 residues. Germline CDR1 is MNHNS and CDR2 is SASEGT. As DNA, the CDR3 is TGTGCCGGAAGGAGGACAGGGACGAACACTGAAGCTTTCTTT. It is translated as CAGRRTGTNTEAFF.